Shown below are 22 T cell receptor beta chains from a single sample sequenced in a study of cytomegalovirus exposure and HLA in healthy donors. Use of 60 Vbeta and 13 Jbeta primers characterized the PCR. Data came from immunoSEQ multiplex PCR; TCRdb stores just in-frame clones and leaves some out. The sample carries about 160,000 clones, about four fifths recorded once. The sample consisted of PBMCs. The receptors were sampled from a man aged 25 to 40 in good health and CMV-seronegative.

The chain is built from TRBV4-3 and TRBJ1-6; tentatively, D is TRBD1 (6 bases). Germline V CDR1 and CDR2: LGHNA, YSLEER. The CDR3 consists of 17 residues. The V gene lost 0 bases and the J gene lost 2 bases, with 11 bases spanning the gap. CDR3: CASSQEAPGAYNSPLHF. The DNA for the CDR3 is TGCGCCAGCAGCCAAGAGGCCCCAGGGGCCTATAATTCACCCCTCCACTTT.

The V gene is TRBV6-5, the J gene TRBJ1-2; 9 bases match TRBD1. The CDR3 has 15 residues. Germline trimming cut 1 base from V and 6 bases from J; bases unmatched to any gene: 6. The V gene's germline CDR1 is MNHEY and CDR2 SVGAGI. The CDR3 is CASSYYTGTGHGYTF. The CDR3 DNA is TGTGCCAGCAGTTACTATACCGGGACAGGGCATGGCTACACCTTC.

The V and J genes are TRBV7-2 and TRBJ2-5, with D perhaps TRBD1 (6 bases). CDR1 is SGHTA and CDR2 is FQGNSA in the germline V gene. This CDR3 spans 15 amino acids. Deletions cut 5 bases from V and 4 bases from J, with 17 bases between. The CDR3 reads CASSALTGAGETQYF. The CDR3, as DNA: TGTGCCAGCAGCGCCCTGACAGGAGCAGGAGAGACCCAGTACTTC.

This clone was observed a handful of times. The genes are TRBV5-1 and TRBJ2-3, with 8 bases aligning to TRBD1. The CDR3 runs 16 residues. Germline CDR1 and CDR2: SGHRS and YFSETQ. Trimming cost V 2 bases and J 1 base; bases outside gene matches: 6. The CDR3 here is CASSFPTGAGTDTQYF. The CDR3, as DNA: TGCGCCAGCAGCTTCCCGACAGGGGCAGGCACAGATACGCAGTATTTT.

The V gene is TRBV11-2, the J gene TRBJ2-7, with D uncertain. Germline values: CDR1 SGHAT, CDR2 FQNNGV. This CDR3 comprises 13 residues. Trimming left V 0 bases short and J 0 bases short, with 3 bases between. CDR3: CASSLDSSYEQYF. CDR3 in DNA: TGTGCCAGCAGCTTAGACTCCTCCTACGAGCAGTACTTC.

The chain combines TRBV10-3 with TRBJ1-2, with D uncertain. The CDR3 sequence is 11 residues long. V was trimmed by 8 bases and J by 10 bases, leaving 14 bases between them. The V gene's germline CDR1 is ENHRY and CDR2 SYGVKD. For the CDR3, the DNA is TGTGCCATCGAACAAAATCGCAACTACACCTTC. Translation: CAIEQNRNYTF.

The chain combines TRBV7-6 with TRBJ2-5; D might be TRBD1 (8 bases). V was clipped by 5 bases and J by 11 bases, with 27 bases between them. This CDR3 region has 16 residues. Germline V gene data show CDR1 as SGHVS and CDR2 as FNYEAQ. CDR3 DNA: TGTGCCAGCAGCCTAAGAGGGACAGGTGGGGGGGTTGGGCAGTACTTC. The encoded protein is CASSLRGTGGGVGQYF.

This clone was detected only a few times. The rearrangement joins TRBV7-9 to TRBJ1-2; 7 bases align to TRBD1. After removal of 6 bases from V and 6 bases from J, the junction contained 4 bases not matched to a gene. The CDR3 runs to 12 residues. Germline V gene data show CDR1 as SEHNR and CDR2 as FQNEAQ (reference sequence). The CDR3 loop is CASSDRVDGYTF. The DNA for the CDR3 is TGTGCCAGCAGTGACAGGGTCGATGGCTACACCTTC.

This chain uses TRBV12-5 with TRBJ1-5; TRBD1 aligns across 8 bases. V lost 7 bases and J lost 0; bases outside the gene matches: 14. From germline, CDR1 is LGHNT and CDR2 FRNRAP. The CDR3 sequence is 18 residues long. The CDR3: CASVNDRGRNRSNQPQHF. CDR3 sequence (DNA): TGTGCTAGTGTAAACGACAGGGGAAGGAATCGTAGCAATCAGCCCCAGCATTTT. Full variable domain (missing parts from reference TRBV12-5 and TRBJ1-5): DARVTQTPRHKVTEMGQEVTMRCQPILGHNTVFWYRQTMMQGLELLAYFRNRAPLDDSGMPKDRFSAEMPDATLATLKIQPSEPRDSAVYFCASVNDRGRNRSNQPQHFGDGTRLSIL.

CDR3 sequence: CASSYEFGSNYGYTF. In DNA, the CDR3 is TGTGCCAGCAGTTACGAATTCGGGTCTAACTATGGCTACACCTTC. The chain links TRBV6-6 to TRBJ1-2; D is unclear. Looked up from germline, CDR1 is MNHNY and CDR2 is SVGAGI (reference sequence). This CDR3 is built from 15 residues. The V end lost 2 bases, the J end lost 0 bases, and 10 bases lay between the germline ends.

This clone has only a few counts. The chain is built from TRBV4-2 and TRBJ2-7, with 7 bases that match TRBD2. Per the germline V gene, CDR1 is LGHNA and CDR2 is YNFKEQ. The CDR3 has 15 amino acids. Unmatched junction bases numbered 5, after V lost 0 bases and J lost 3 bases. As DNA, the CDR3 is TGTGCCAGCAGCCAAGAGCCTAGCGGCAACTACGAGCAGTACTTC. Translating it yields CASSQEPSGNYEQYF.

The V call is TRBV5-4, the J call TRBJ2-7; 8 bases agree with TRBD1. Trimming removed 0 bases from V and 2 bases from J; junction bases left unmatched: 7. The germline gives CDR1 SGHNT, CDR2 YYREEE (reference sequence). CDR3 length: 16 amino acids. The CDR3 is CASSLGMTGATYEQYF. The CDR3 DNA reads TGTGCCAGCAGCTTGGGCATGACAGGGGCGACCTACGAGCAGTACTTC. Supplemented by reference TRBV5-4 and TRBJ2-7, the full variable domain reads ETGVTQSPTHLIKTRGQQVTLRCSSQSGHNTVSWYQQALGQGPQFIFQYYREEENGRGNFPPRFSGLQFPNYSSELNVNALELDDSALYLCASSLGMTGATYEQYFGPGTRLTVT.

The V gene is TRBV2, the J gene TRBJ2-7; TRBD1 aligns across 7 bases. After removal of 7 bases from V and 6 bases from J, the junction contained 6 bases not matched to a gene. Germline CDR1 is SNHLY and CDR2 is FYNNEI. The CDR3 is made up of 12 amino acids. The CDR3 region has the DNA TGTGCCAGCAACCCGTACAGGGGCGAGCAGTACTTC. Translated, it gives CASNPYRGEQYF. Together with reference TRBV2 and TRBJ2-7, the CDR3 gives the full variable domain: EPEVTQTPSHQVTQMGQEVILRCVPISNHLYFYWYRQILGQKVEFLVSFYNNEISEKSEIFDDQFSVERPDGSNFTLKIRSTKLEDSAMYFCASNPYRGEQYFGPGTRLTVT.

The sample holds one count of this clone. The chain joins TRBV19 to TRBJ1-2; no firm D call. The CDR3 loop spans 13 amino acids. The V gene lost 7 bases and the J gene lost 4 bases, with 13 bases spanning the gap. Germline values: CDR1 LNHDA, CDR2 SQIVND (reference sequence). In nucleotides, the CDR3 is TGTGCCAGTACCCATGGCGGGTTCTATGGCTACACCTTC. Its translation is CASTHGGFYGYTF.

Only one count was recorded for this clone. This chain connects TRBV5-4 to TRBJ2-2, with a possible D match to TRBD1 (6 bases). Germline V gene sequence: CDR1 SGHNT, CDR2 YYREEE (reference sequence). CDR3 size: 15 residues. Trimming pared 4 bases from V and 0 bases from J, leaving 10 bases between. The chain's CDR3 is CASSLTGPNTGELFF. For the CDR3, the DNA is TGTGCCAGCAGCCTTACAGGGCCGAACACCGGGGAGCTGTTTTTT.

The J gene is TRBJ2-5, the V gene TRBV5-4; D perhaps matches TRBD2 (6 bases). Germline assignment: CDR1 SGHNT and CDR2 YYREEE (reference sequence). The CDR3 is 13 residues long. The V end was cut by 3 bases, the J end by 5 bases, with 11 bases between. The CDR3: CASSSGTWETQYF. DNA of the CDR3: TGTGCCAGCAGCTCTGGGACTTGGGAGACCCAGTACTTC.

V usage is TRBV7-2 and J usage is TRBJ2-7, with 10 bases fitting TRBD1. V lost 5 bases to trimming and J lost 3 bases; unmatched junction nucleotides: 4. Germline V gives CDR1 SGHTA, CDR2 FQGNSA. This CDR3 comprises 14 residues. The CDR3 nucleotides read TGTGCCAGCAGCCCACGGACAGGGGGCTACGAGCAGTACTTC. Its protein product is CASSPRTGGYEQYF.

This clone was detected only a few times. The CDR3 region is CASSRTIRGTEAFF. The CDR3 DNA is TGTGCCAGCAGCCGGACTATTAGGGGCACTGAAGCTTTCTTT. The chain couples TRBV11-2 to TRBJ1-1; D might be TRBD1 (5 bases). Per the germline V gene, CDR1 is SGHAT and CDR2 is FQNNGV. This CDR3 has 14 amino acids. Trimming stripped 5 bases from V and 4 bases from J, with 14 bases between.

Only one count was recorded for this clone. The chain links TRBV11-3 to TRBJ2-2; D is perhaps TRBD1 (5 bases). V was shortened by 6 bases and J by 0 bases, with 11 bases between the two germline ends. Germline-derived CDR1 and CDR2 are SGHNT and YENEEA. CDR3 length: 15 residues. CDR3 amino acids: CASRSGHSNTGELFF. CDR3 DNA sequence: TGTGCCAGCAGGTCAGGACACTCGAACACCGGGGAGCTGTTTTTT.

This clone was detected only once. This chain links TRBV4-3 with TRBJ2-1; 8 bases agree with TRBD1. J gave up 6 bases and V 1 base, and 11 bases lay outside the gene matches. The germline V gene has CDR1 LGHNA and CDR2 YSLEER. This CDR3 comprises 17 residues. The CDR3, as DNA: TGCGCCAGCAGCCAAGGTCCAGGGGGCGCTCAGTCCAATGAGCAGTTCTTC. The encoded protein is CASSQGPGGAQSNEQFF.

The V call is TRBV30, the J call TRBJ1-1, with D perhaps matching TRBD1 (5 bases). V was clipped by 3 bases and J by 3 bases, with 11 bases between them. CDR1 and CDR2 from the germline V gene are GTSNPN and SVGIG (reference sequence). The length of the CDR3 is 13 residues. In DNA form, the CDR3 reads TGTGCCTGGAGCAGGGTCTTGCACACTGAAGCTTTCTTT. It specifies CAWSRVLHTEAFF.

This rearrangement joins TRBV7-8 to TRBJ2-4; 7 nucleotides match TRBD2. Per germline, CDR1 SGHVS and CDR2 FQNEAQ. This CDR3 contains 14 residues. The J segment lost 10 bases and the V segment lost 1 base, leaving 7 bases of the junction unmatched. The CDR3 sequence is CASSLERNGRIQYF. The CDR3 DNA reads TGTGCCAGCAGCTTAGAACGGAACGGGAGGATTCAGTACTTC.